A single sample is the source of the 5 T cell receptor beta chains below, sequenced in a study of cytomegalovirus exposure and HLA in healthy donors (dated by TCRdb to 2016 to 2017). Receptors were amplified or captured by the immunoSEQ multiplex PCR assay. For the multiplex PCR, a mixture combining 60 forward primers for TCR Vbeta segments and 13 reverse primers for TCR Jbeta segments was used. TCRdb holds this immuneACCESS table with in-frame rearrangements only. Some clones are missing; in checked studies, unresolved V genes explain under half, and the rest has no known cause. The sample includes about 150,000 clones, with around a tenth observed a single time. Approximately 2% of the sample is held by the ten biggest clonotypes. The sequenced material came from PBMCs. The receptors derive from a male donor in good health and CMV-seronegative.

This clone was seen only a few times. Other nucleotide sequences from this sample produce the same CDR3. The CDR3 region has the DNA TGTGCCAGCAGTAAAACCGGGACAGGGGATAGTGAAGCTTTCTTT. Translating it yields CASSKTGTGDSEAFF. The chain is built from TRBV2 and TRBJ1-1; 10 nucleotides align to TRBD1. Germline V gene sequence: CDR1 SNHLY, CDR2 FYNNEI. This CDR3 is 15 amino acids long. V was pared by 5 bases and J by 7 bases, with 10 bases of the junction left unmatched.

The V and J genes are TRBV7-2 and TRBJ1-1; D possibly corresponds to TRBD1 (5 bases). The length of the CDR3 is 17 residues. Looked up from germline, CDR1 is SGHTA and CDR2 is FQGNSA. Trimming pared 5 bases from V and 1 base from J, leaving 20 bases between. CDR3 coding DNA: TGTGCCAGCAGCCCCCGGCCAGGGTTTTTAACGAACACTGAAGCTTTCTTT. This encodes CASSPRPGFLTNTEAFF. The full variable domain, rest sourced from reference TRBV7-2 and TRBJ1-1, is GAGVSQSPSNKVTEKGKDVELRCDPISGHTALYWYRQSLGQGLEFLIYFQGNSAPDKSGLPSDRFSAERTGGSVSTLTIQRTQQEDSAVYLCASSPRPGFLTNTEAFFGQGTRLTVV.

The sample holds a few counts of this clone. The gene calls are TRBV28 and TRBJ2-7, with 9 nucleotides matching TRBD2. With V trimmed by 1 base and J by 3 bases, 4 bases remained unmatched. The germline gives CDR1 MDHEN, CDR2 SYDVKM. CDR3 size: 15 residues. CDR3 DNA: TGTGCCAGCAGTTTATTGACTAGCGGAAACTACGAGCAGTACTTC. Its translation is CASSLLTSGNYEQYF.

This clone was seen more than once but under ten times. The chain is built from TRBV27 and TRBJ2-7; 7 bases map to TRBD1. Germline-derived CDR1 and CDR2 are MNHEY and SMNVEV (reference sequence). This CDR3 is 14 amino acids long. After removal of 5 bases from V and 2 bases from J, the junction contained 6 bases not matched to a gene. This chain's CDR3 is CASSRTGATYEQYF. For the CDR3, the DNA is TGTGCCAGCAGTAGGACAGGAGCGACCTACGAGCAGTACTTC.

This clone has more than one count but fewer than ten. The chain employs TRBV5-6 and TRBJ1-2, with 10 nucleotides matching TRBD1. The CDR3 is 15 residues long. V lost 4 bases, J lost 8 bases, and 11 bases stayed unmatched. CDR1 and CDR2 (germline): SGHDT, YYEEEE. CDR3 loop: CASSQTGGARLGYTF. The CDR3 region has the DNA TGTGCCAGCAGCCAGACAGGGGGCGCGAGGCTCGGCTACACCTTC.